The 9 T cell receptor beta chains listed next were all sequenced from one sample in a study of blood T cell repertoires in COVID-19. Profiled with immunoSEQ multiplex PCR; TCRdb holds only in-frame clones, not every one. The profile shows 230,000 or so clones, approximately 80% of them singletons. The sequencing input was peripheral blood. These receptors were collected from a man aged 35 to 55 who had recovered from COVID-19.

The chain recombines TRBV19 with TRBJ1-2; TRBD1 matches at 9 bases. Unmatched junction bases numbered 6, after V lost 3 bases and J lost 4 bases. The CDR3 is made up of 15 amino acids. Per germline, CDR1 LNHDA and CDR2 SQIVND (reference sequence). The chain's CDR3 is CASSIGGQGPYGYTF. CDR3 sequence (DNA): TGTGCCAGTAGTATTGGGGGACAGGGACCCTATGGCTACACCTTC.

This chain's CDR3 is CASSPGTGANTEAFF. The CDR3, as DNA: TGTGCCAGTAGTCCTGGGACAGGGGCGAACACTGAAGCTTTCTTT. The chain recombines TRBV19 with TRBJ1-1; 10 bases match TRBD1. CDR3 size: 15 residues. V dropped 5 bases and J dropped 1; count of bases not matched to a gene: 4. Germline assignment: CDR1 LNHDA and CDR2 SQIVND (reference sequence).

The chain recombines TRBV11-3 with TRBJ2-5, with TRBD2 matching over 14 bases. The CDR3 loop spans 16 amino acids. With V trimmed by 5 bases and J by 5 bases, 7 bases remained unmatched. CDR1 and CDR2 (germline): SGHNT, YENEEA. CDR3 residues: CASSRGLAGAGETQYF. The CDR3 nucleotides are TGTGCCAGCAGCCGGGGACTAGCGGGGGCGGGGGAGACCCAGTACTTC.

The chain has TRBV7-6 and TRBJ1-1; D uncertain. The V and J ends lost 5 bases and 4 bases respectively, with 17 bases between them. The germline CDR1 and CDR2 sequences are SGHVS and FNYEAQ. CDR3 length: 15 amino acids. CDR3 in DNA: TGTGCCAGCAGCCCCACATTCCGGGGAGTCACTGAAGCTTTCTTT. Translation gives CASSPTFRGVTEAFF.

The CDR3 protein is CASSPGLAVGYTF. CDR3 DNA: TGTGCCAGCAGCCCAGGGTTGGCTGTTGGCTACACCTTC. The chain links TRBV3-1 (or the pseudogene TRBV3-2) to TRBJ1-2, with a weak D call TRBD1 (5 bases). The CDR3 spans 13 residues. V was trimmed by 4 bases and J by 7 bases, leaving 13 bases between them. The V gene's germline CDR1 is LGHDT and CDR2 YNNKEL (reference sequence).

The rearrangement links TRBV29-1 to TRBJ1-1, with D hard to call. This CDR3 contains 13 residues. The V gene's germline CDR1 is SQVTM and CDR2 ANQGSEA. V was pared by 3 bases and J by 0 bases, with 8 bases between. The CDR3, as DNA: TGCAGCGTTGATAATCTCTTGAACACTGAAGCTTTCTTT. Amino acids: CSVDNLLNTEAFF.

This chain connects TRBV12-3 or TRBV12-4 to TRBJ1-1; D is uncertain. The CDR3 spans 13 residues. V shed 6 bases and J shed 6 bases, with 14 bases lying between them. The CDR3 DNA reads as TGTGCCAGCAGCTCCGGTGAGTACGCTGAAGCTTTCTTT. It translates to CASSSGEYAEAFF.

The gene calls are TRBV4-1 and TRBJ2-1; D gene uncertain. With 1 base removed from V and 8 bases from J, the gap between germline ends came to 9 bases. The CDR3 has 13 amino acids. CDR1 and CDR2 (germline): MGHRA, YSYEKL. The CDR3 is CASSQASFDEQFF. CDR3 bases: TGCGCCAGCAGCCAAGCGTCGTTTGATGAGCAGTTCTTC.

This clone appeared a few times. The V and J genes are TRBV9 and TRBJ2-7; TRBD1 is a possible D gene (5 bases). The V gene's germline CDR1 is SGDLS and CDR2 YYNGEE. The CDR3 loop spans 15 amino acids. The V end was cut by 0 bases, the J end by 2 bases, with 12 bases between. This CDR3 reads CASSVGYQGAYEQYF. CDR3 in DNA: TGTGCCAGCAGCGTAGGGTACCAGGGCGCCTACGAGCAGTACTTC. The variable domain in full, with the rest retrieved from reference TRBV9 and TRBJ2-7, is DSGVTQTPKHLITATGQRVTLRCSPRSGDLSVYWYQQSLDQGLQFLIQYYNGEERAKGNILERFSAQQFPDLHSELNLSSLELGDSALYFCASSVGYQGAYEQYFGPGTRLTVT.